The clone carrying this T cell receptor beta chain was counted a few times. The record originates from a study of blood T cells in healthy people across ages. The CDR3 is 16 residues long. After removal of 3 bases from V and 6 bases from J, the junction contained 9 bases not matched to a gene. Germline CDR1 reads MNHEY; CDR2 reads SVGAGI. Using a J-beta primer mix together with a sample-barcoded 5' primer, a second PCR was run for roughly 6 to 11 cycles. TCRdb used MiXCR to reprocess the 5' RACE reads, holding one entry per CDR3 protein. This table has approximately 780,000 distinct CDR3 sequences, around 25% appearing once. This sample was shared with a second study, whose subject was T cells of mothers and their children.

This clonotype was obtained from a boy younger than 18 in good health. What was sequenced was blood. The V gene is TRBV6-5, the J gene TRBJ2-1, with 9 bases lining up with TRBD2. CDR3 protein: CASSYGLAGMGNEQFF. The CDR3 DNA reads as TGTGCCAGCAGTTATGGGCTAGCGGGGATGGGCAATGAGCAGTTCTTC.